A selection of T cell receptor beta chains follows, all from one sample in a study of technical replicates of blood from a few donors. Assay: immunoSEQ multiplex PCR; the TCRdb copy retains only in-frame clones and omits some. The data show under 85,000 clones, just under 95% seen once. What was sequenced was T cells isolated from PBMCs. The receptors were gathered from a human donor in good health. Both conserved end residues are part of each CDR3. Each record gives: clone size, J gene, V gene, D gene, CDR3 DNA, CDR3 protein. D genes are given only for firm matches. The size entry is marked missing in some rows and otherwise reads once, few, many or a size class.

clone size: -
J gene: TRBJ2-2
V gene: TRBV5-5
D gene: -
CDR3 DNA: TGTGCCACCTCCGAAGGGGGATCTACCGGGGAGCTGTTTTTT
CDR3 protein: CATSEGGSTGELFF

clone size: -
J gene: TRBJ2-3
V gene: TRBV13
D gene: TRBD1
CDR3 DNA: TGTGCCAGCAGCTTATGGGACAGAACAGATACGCAGTATTTT
CDR3 protein: CASSLWDRTDTQYF

clone size: -
J gene: TRBJ2-2
V gene: TRBV15
D gene: -
CDR3 DNA: TGTGCCACCAGCAGGGGACAGAACACCGGGGAGCTGTTTTTT
CDR3 protein: CATSRGQNTGELFF

clone size: -
J gene: TRBJ2-1
V gene: TRBV20-1
D gene: -
CDR3 DNA: TGCAGTGCAGAAAAGCGAGAGCAGTTCTTC
CDR3 protein: CSAEKREQFF

clone size: -
J gene: TRBJ1-2
V gene: TRBV28
D gene: -
CDR3 DNA: TGTGCCAGCAGTTTACGCGGATTCCCCACTAACTATGGCTACACCTTC
CDR3 protein: CASSLRGFPTNYGYTF

clone size: -
J gene: TRBJ1-5
V gene: TRBV27
D gene: -
CDR3 DNA: TGTGCCAGCAGTAAAACAGGGAATCAGCCCCAGCATTTT
CDR3 protein: CASSKTGNQPQHF

clone size: -
J gene: TRBJ2-3
V gene: TRBV7-3
D gene: TRBD1
CDR3 DNA: TGTGCCAGCAGCTTAAACCCGGACAGGGAGGGCACAGATACGCAGTATTTT
CDR3 protein: CASSLNPDREGTDTQYF

clone size: -
J gene: TRBJ2-7
V gene: TRBV4-1
D gene: TRBD2
CDR3 DNA: TGCGCCAGCAGCCATTATTCTAGCGGGAATTACGAGCAGTACTTC
CDR3 protein: CASSHYSSGNYEQYF

clone size: -
J gene: TRBJ2-3
V gene: TRBV6-6
D gene: -
CDR3 DNA: TGTGCCAGCAGTTACGCGACAGATACGCAGTATTTT
CDR3 protein: CASSYATDTQYF

clone size: few
J gene: TRBJ1-5
V gene: TRBV19
D gene: -
CDR3 DNA: TGTGCCAGTAGTGTACAGGGCGTCAATCAGCCCCAGCATTTT
CDR3 protein: CASSVQGVNQPQHF

clone size: -
J gene: TRBJ2-7
V gene: TRBV27
D gene: -
CDR3 DNA: TGTGCCAGCAGGAAAGCAGGGATTTTCTACGAGCAGTACTTC
CDR3 protein: CASRKAGIFYEQYF

clone size: -
J gene: TRBJ2-7
V gene: TRBV30
D gene: -
CDR3 DNA: TGTGCCTGGACCCCGGGGGTAGAGACTTACGAGCAGTACTTC
CDR3 protein: CAWTPGVETYEQYF

clone size: -
J gene: TRBJ2-3
V gene: TRBV5-6
D gene: -
CDR3 DNA: TGTGCCAGCCGTGCCGACACCTCCACAGATACGCAGTATTTT
CDR3 protein: CASRADTSTDTQYF

clone size: -
J gene: TRBJ2-3
V gene: TRBV27
D gene: TRBD2
CDR3 DNA: TGTGCCAGCAGTTCACTAGCGGGAGTAGATACGCAGTATTTT
CDR3 protein: CASSSLAGVDTQYF

clone size: -
J gene: TRBJ2-7
V gene: TRBV27
D gene: -
CDR3 DNA: TGTGCCAGCAACAAAGGGGAAAGAGTCTACGAGCAGTACTTC
CDR3 protein: CASNKGERVYEQYF

clone size: -
J gene: TRBJ2-7
V gene: TRBV28
D gene: -
CDR3 DNA: TGTGCCAGCAGTTTACATACCGGATCCCTAGCCTACGAGCAGTACTTC
CDR3 protein: CASSLHTGSLAYEQYF

clone size: -
J gene: TRBJ2-1
V gene: TRBV5-1
D gene: TRBD2
CDR3 DNA: TGCGCCTCAAGCGGGAGTTCCTACAATGAGCAGTTCTTC
CDR3 protein: CASSGSSYNEQFF

clone size: once
J gene: TRBJ1-3
V gene: TRBV5-1
D gene: -
CDR3 DNA: TGCGCCAGCAGAGAAAAACCGGGACAAGGAAACACCATATATTTT
CDR3 protein: CASREKPGQGNTIYF

clone size: -
J gene: TRBJ1-2
V gene: TRBV15
D gene: TRBD1
CDR3 DNA: TGTGCCACCAGCCGCGACGATGGGACAGGCTATGGCTACACCTTC
CDR3 protein: CATSRDDGTGYGYTF

clone size: once
J gene: TRBJ1-4
V gene: TRBV6-5
D gene: -
CDR3 DNA: TGTGCCAGCAGTTCGGACAGCTCTAATGAAAAACTGTTTTTT
CDR3 protein: CASSSDSSNEKLFF

clone size: -
J gene: TRBJ1-5
V gene: TRBV5-1
D gene: TRBD1
CDR3 DNA: TGCGCCAGCAGTCAAACGACAGGGGGCGGACAGCCCCAGCATTTT
CDR3 protein: CASSQTTGGGQPQHF

clone size: -
J gene: TRBJ1-1
V gene: TRBV19
D gene: -
CDR3 DNA: TGTGCCAGTAGGACAGCTAACACTGAAGCTTTCTTT
CDR3 protein: CASRTANTEAFF

clone size: -
J gene: TRBJ2-1
V gene: TRBV25-1
D gene: -
CDR3 DNA: TGTGCCAGCAGTCGGAATGAGCAGTTCTTC
CDR3 protein: CASSRNEQFF

clone size: -
J gene: TRBJ2-2
V gene: TRBV7-9
D gene: -
CDR3 DNA: TGTGCCAGCAGCTTTGGGCTAGCGAGGACCGGGGAGCTGTTTTTT
CDR3 protein: CASSFGLARTGELFF

clone size: -
J gene: TRBJ1-1
V gene: TRBV2
D gene: -
CDR3 DNA: TGTGCCAGCAGTCAACAGGGGAACACTGAAGCTTTCTTT
CDR3 protein: CASSQQGNTEAFF

clone size: once
J gene: TRBJ2-7
V gene: TRBV11-3
D gene: -
CDR3 DNA: TGTGCCAGCAGCCCGGGCTACGAGCAGTACTTC
CDR3 protein: CASSPGYEQYF

clone size: -
J gene: TRBJ2-2
V gene: TRBV6-1
D gene: -
CDR3 DNA: TGTGCCAGCAGGGGTTGGAGCACCGGGGAGCTGTTTTTT
CDR3 protein: CASRGWSTGELFF

clone size: once
J gene: TRBJ2-3
V gene: TRBV28
D gene: TRBD2
CDR3 DNA: TGTGCCAGCAGTTCCCTAACTAGCGGGATCACAGATACGCAGTATTTT
CDR3 protein: CASSSLTSGITDTQYF

clone size: -
J gene: TRBJ1-1
V gene: TRBV5-1
D gene: -
CDR3 DNA: TGCGCCAGCAGCTTGTATGACAGCACTGAAGCTTTCTTT
CDR3 protein: CASSLYDSTEAFF

clone size: -
J gene: TRBJ2-3
V gene: TRBV5-6
D gene: TRBD2
CDR3 DNA: TGTGCCAGCAGCTTCAGAATAGCGGGAGATACAGATACGCAGTATTTT
CDR3 protein: CASSFRIAGDTDTQYF

clone size: -
J gene: TRBJ2-5
V gene: TRBV9
D gene: TRBD2
CDR3 DNA: TGTGCCAGCAGCGAAATAAATAGACTAGCGGGACAAGAGACCCAGTACTTC
CDR3 protein: CASSEINRLAGQETQYF

clone size: once
J gene: TRBJ2-7
V gene: TRBV27
D gene: -
CDR3 DNA: TGTGCCAGCAGTTTACAGGGATTCAGGGAGCAGTACTTC
CDR3 protein: CASSLQGFREQYF

clone size: -
J gene: TRBJ1-1
V gene: TRBV28
D gene: -
CDR3 DNA: TGTGCCAGCAGTCCTGGAGTGAACACTGAAGCTTTCTTT
CDR3 protein: CASSPGVNTEAFF

clone size: -
J gene: TRBJ2-7
V gene: TRBV19
D gene: TRBD1
CDR3 DNA: TGTGCCAGTAGTATATTTAGAGGGGGCATAAACGAGCAGTACTTC
CDR3 protein: CASSIFRGGINEQYF

clone size: -
J gene: TRBJ1-4
V gene: TRBV30
D gene: -
CDR3 DNA: TGTGCCTGGAACGCACTCTCTAATGAAAAACTGTTTTTT
CDR3 protein: CAWNALSNEKLFF

clone size: -
J gene: TRBJ1-2
V gene: TRBV5-1
D gene: TRBD1
CDR3 DNA: TGCGCCAGCAGCCCTAGGGGGCTATACTATGGCTACACCTTC
CDR3 protein: CASSPRGLYYGYTF

clone size: -
J gene: TRBJ2-1
V gene: TRBV27
D gene: -
CDR3 DNA: TGTGCCAGCAGCTCACAGGGAACCTACAATGAGCAGTTCTTC
CDR3 protein: CASSSQGTYNEQFF

clone size: -
J gene: TRBJ2-1
V gene: TRBV21-1
D gene: -
CDR3 DNA: TGTGCCAGCAGCAAAGCGCTTTATGGCGGGAGGGCCTTCTGGCAGTTCTTC
CDR3 protein: CASSKALYGGRAFWQFF

clone size: -
J gene: TRBJ2-1
V gene: TRBV4-3
D gene: TRBD1
CDR3 DNA: TGCGCCAGCAGCCAAGAAGGGAGGACAGGGGACAATGAGCAGTTCTTC
CDR3 protein: CASSQEGRTGDNEQFF